Listed below are T cell receptor beta chains from one sample, sequenced in a study of T cell repertoires in cytomegalovirus infection. Their target antigens are unknown. TCRdb itself ran the reads through MiXCR, one entry per CDR3 protein. This sample has about 900,000 distinct CDR3 sequences, with approximately 30% found just once. This specimen was cultured CD8+ T cells from PBMCs, taken from culture after CMV antigen stimulation. These receptor sequences come from a human donor in good health (CMV status not recorded). Some clones in this sample may be carry-over from other donors' samples. CDR3s include the opening cysteine and the closing phenylalanine or tryptophan. The order of the fields is V gene, D gene, clone size, J gene, CDR3 protein, CDR3 DNA. D genes are given only for firm matches. For some rows the clone size is stated as once, few or many, or as a class when expanded; others skip it.

TRBV20-1	TRBD2	once	TRBJ2-7	CSASSSTSGLPEQYF	TGCAGTGCTTCCTCATCGACTAGCGGGCTCCCAGAGCAGTACTTC
TRBV7-9	-	few	TRBJ2-1	CASSLPRADNEQFF	TGTGCCAGCAGCCTTCCTCGGGCGGACAATGAGCAGTTCTTC
TRBV25-1	-	many	TRBJ1-5	CASSAPGPLDQPQHF	TGTGCCAGCAGTGCCCCCGGACCACTGGATCAGCCCCAGCATTTT
TRBV7-9	-	-	TRBJ1-5	CASSLHGQPQHF	TGTGCCAGCAGCTTACACGGTCAGCCCCAGCATTTT
TRBV7-6	TRBD2	once	TRBJ2-1	CASSFLRGGNSHNEQFF	TGTGCCAGCAGCTTCCTTCGGGGGGGCAACTCCCACAATGAGCAGTTCTTC
TRBV7-8	-	few	TRBJ1-4	CASSLRRPVNPNEKLFF	TGTGCCAGCAGCTTAAGGCGGCCAGTTAACCCAAATGAAAAACTGTTTTTT
TRBV2	TRBD1	-	TRBJ2-1	CASRPPLTGAYNEQFF	TGTGCCAGCAGGCCCCCTCTGACAGGGGCCTACAATGAGCAGTTCTTC
TRBV25-1	-	-	TRBJ2-2	CASSWLTGELFF	TGTGCCAGCAGTTGGTTGACCGGGGAGCTGTTTTTT
TRBV7-8	-	many	TRBJ2-3	CASFGGPETDTDTQYF	TGTGCCAGCTTCGGGGGTCCGGAGACGGACACAGATACGCAGTATTTT
TRBV18	-	-	TRBJ1-1	CASSPSQSGGNTEAFF	TGTGCCAGCTCACCAAGTCAGTCAGGCGGGAACACTGAAGCTTTCTTT
TRBV7-8	-	many	TRBJ1-1	CASSLKVGSTSTEAFF	TGTGCCAGCAGCTTAAAAGTCGGCAGCACCTCCACTGAAGCTTTCTTT
TRBV7-2	-	many	TRBJ1-1	CASGGGGVTEAFF	TGTGCCAGCGGGGGCGGCGGGGTCACTGAAGCTTTCTTT
TRBV27	-	-	TRBJ2-1	CASSLGQGTAAEQFF	TGTGCCAGCAGTTTGGGGCAGGGGACCGCGGCTGAGCAGTTCTTC
TRBV9	TRBD1	few	TRBJ2-1	CASSEPGQGALKVGNEQFF	TGTGCCAGCAGCGAGCCGGGACAGGGAGCACTCAAAGTTGGCAATGAGCAGTTCTTC
TRBV5-1	-	many	TRBJ2-7	CASSRGGQLSEQYF	TGCGCCAGCAGTCGAGGGGGGCAACTTTCCGAGCAGTACTTC
TRBV15	-	-	TRBJ1-1	CAIPGGMNTEAFF	TGTGCCATTCCGGGGGGAATGAACACTGAAGCTTTCTTT
TRBV2	TRBD1	many	TRBJ1-5	CASTDRGPLTQHF	TGTGCCAGCACGGACAGGGGGCCCCTAACCCAGCATTTT
TRBV29-1	-	-	TRBJ1-2	CSVEPNDLYGYTF	TGCAGCGTTGAGCCGAACGACCTGTATGGCTACACCTTC
TRBV28	-	-	TRBJ2-1	CASSLWEGALNEQFF	TGTGCCAGCAGTTTATGGGAGGGGGCTCTAAATGAGCAGTTCTTC
TRBV27	TRBD1	-	TRBJ2-5	CASSLTGKRETQYF	TGTGCCAGCAGTTTGACAGGGAAGCGAGAGACCCAGTACTTC
TRBV7-2	-	many	TRBJ1-1	CASSGAHSEAFF	TGTGCCAGCAGCGGGGCCCACTCTGAAGCTTTCTTT
TRBV12-3/TRBV12-4	TRBD2	-	TRBJ2-7	CASSSGLANEQYF	TGTGCCAGCAGTTCGGGACTAGCTAACGAGCAGTACTTC
TRBV7-6	-	many	TRBJ2-7	CASSLGPRGSDYEQYF	TGTGCCAGCAGCTTAGGCCCCCGGGGATCGGACTACGAGCAGTACTTC
TRBV6-2/TRBV6-3	TRBD2	-	TRBJ2-1	CASSYSIFETSAFSYNEQFF	TGTGCCAGCAGTTACTCGATATTCGAGACTAGCGCTTTCTCCTACAATGAGCAGTTCTTC
TRBV12-3/TRBV12-4	-	many	TRBJ1-3	CASNREGNTIYF	TGTGCCAGCAACCGCGAGGGAAACACCATATATTTT
TRBV6-6	TRBD2	many	TRBJ2-1	CASSYNSGGAYNEQFF	TGTGCCAGCAGTTACAATAGCGGGGGGGCCTACAATGAGCAGTTCTTC
TRBV6-6	TRBD1	few	TRBJ2-7	CASIDRESYEQYF	TGTGCCAGCATCGACAGGGAGTCCTACGAGCAGTACTTC
TRBV7-8	-	many	TRBJ2-2	CASSLSGPASGELFF	TGTGCCAGCAGCTTATCGGGACCGGCGTCCGGGGAGCTGTTTTTT
TRBV19	TRBD1	-	TRBJ1-2	CASSETGYDGYTF	TGTGCCAGTAGTGAGACAGGGTACGATGGCTACACCTTC
TRBV10-3	-	few	TRBJ1-2	CAITEGWGSGYTF	TGTGCCATCACCGAAGGTTGGGGTTCGGGCTACACCTTC
TRBV12-3/TRBV12-4	-	few	TRBJ1-1	CASSYTMNTEAFF	TGTGCCAGCAGTTACACGATGAACACTGAAGCTTTCTTT
TRBV6-1	TRBD1	-	TRBJ1-2	CASSIPGTGTDGYTF	TGTGCCAGCAGTATCCCCGGGACAGGGACGGATGGCTACACCTTC
TRBV7-2	TRBD2	many	TRBJ2-1	CASSITSGGAGEQFF	TGTGCCAGCAGCATAACTAGCGGGGGGGCGGGTGAGCAGTTCTTC
TRBV27	-	-	TRBJ2-7	CASSPHLGTTYEQYF	TGTGCCAGCAGTCCCCATTTAGGGACGACCTACGAGCAGTACTTC
TRBV20-1	TRBD1	few	TRBJ1-4	CSARGTVNEKLFF	TGCAGTGCTAGGGGGACAGTTAATGAAAAACTGTTTTTT
TRBV7-6	-	-	TRBJ1-6	CASSGQSSPLHF	TGTGCCAGCAGTGGACAGAGTTCACCCCTCCACTTT
TRBV14	TRBD2	few	TRBJ2-1	CASNPAGWPLGEQFF	TGTGCCAGCAACCCAGCGGGGTGGCCCCTAGGTGAGCAGTTCTTC